A selection of T cell receptor beta chains follows, all from one sample in a study of CD8+CD57+ T cells in acquired aplastic anemia. TCRdb itself ran the reads through MiXCR, one entry per CDR3 protein. Here the sample spans approximately 120,000 distinct CDR3 sequences, about two fifths being singletons. Input material: sorted CD4+, CD8+, or CD8+CD57+ T cells (not recorded which) from PBMCs. These receptors all stem from a human donor with aplastic anemia. CDR3s include the opening cysteine and the closing phenylalanine or tryptophan. The D gene is left open where the match is weak. Clone size is not always given. Where it is, it says once, few, many or a class for expanded clones.

many	TRBD1	16	TRBV19	TRBJ1-5	TGTGCCAGTAAGTCCGGGGACAGGGGTAAGGGCCAGCCCCAGCATTTT	CASKSGDRGKGQPQHF
-	-	15	TRBV19	TRBJ2-2	TGTGCCAGTAGTAGGACAGAACTAAACACCGGGGAGCTGTTTTTT	CASSRTELNTGELFF
-	-	17	TRBV10-3	TRBJ1-3	TGTGCCAGCAGTGAGTCACAACAGGGAGTCTCTGGAAACACCATATATTTT	CASSESQQGVSGNTIYF
many	-	11	TRBV11-2	TRBJ1-1	TGTGCCAGCAGCTTAGAACGATCAGCTTTCTTT	CASSLERSAFF
many	-	15	TRBV5-6	TRBJ1-2	TGTGCCAGCAGCTTGTATGGGGTTTTTAACTATGGCTACACCTTC	CASSLYGVFNYGYTF
-	TRBD2	13	TRBV7-2	TRBJ2-7	TGTGCCAGCAGCCTTAGCGGGGCTTACGAGCAGTACTTC	CASSLSGAYEQYF
many	TRBD2	16	TRBV20-1	TRBJ2-1	TGCAGTGCTAGGTCGCCTAGCGGGGGGCTCTACAATGAGCAGTTCTTC	CSARSPSGGLYNEQFF
-	TRBD1	14	TRBV10-1	TRBJ2-3	TGCGCCAGCAGAGGACAGGGTCCCCCAGATACGCAGTATTTT	CASRGQGPPDTQYF
-	TRBD1	15	TRBV25-1	TRBJ2-3	TGTGCCAGCATCGCGAGGGACAGGCGCACAGATACGCAGTATTTT	CASIARDRRTDTQYF
-	-	11	TRBV6-2/TRBV6-3	TRBJ2-1	TGTGCCAGTTCGGCTGGGAATGAGCAGTTCTTC	CASSAGNEQFF
many	-	15	TRBV20-1	TRBJ1-1	TGCAGTGCTAGTGAGGGGGGGCCCAGGAACACTGAAGCTTTCTTT	CSASEGGPRNTEAFF
-	TRBD1	14	TRBV12-3/TRBV12-4	TRBJ1-4	TGTGCCAGCAGTCGGACAGGGGCTGGGGAAAAACTGTTTTTT	CASSRTGAGEKLFF
-	-	14	TRBV9	TRBJ2-1	TGTGCCAGCAGCGTAGGGTCAGCCTACAATGAGCAGTTCTTC	CASSVGSAYNEQFF
many	-	15	TRBV7-9	TRBJ2-7	TGTGCCAGCAGCTACGGGACCGGGGCATGGGACGAGCAGTACTTC	CASSYGTGAWDEQYF
many	TRBD1	13	TRBV7-2	TRBJ1-2	TGTGCCAGCAGCTCTAGGACAGGCGGTGGCTACACCTTC	CASSSRTGGGYTF
once	-	17	TRBV5-1	TRBJ2-3	TGTGCCAGCAGTTTTAGGACGGTGATCCTTAGCACAGATACGCAGTATTTT	CASSFRTVILSTDTQYF
few	-	16	TRBV24-1	TRBJ1-2	TGTGCCACCAGTGATTTCGGCACAGCAACCCGCTATGGCTACACCTTC	CATSDFGTATRYGYTF
few	-	13	TRBV7-2	TRBJ2-7	TGTGCCAGCAGCTTATGGCCAGCCTACGAGCAGTACTTC	CASSLWPAYEQYF